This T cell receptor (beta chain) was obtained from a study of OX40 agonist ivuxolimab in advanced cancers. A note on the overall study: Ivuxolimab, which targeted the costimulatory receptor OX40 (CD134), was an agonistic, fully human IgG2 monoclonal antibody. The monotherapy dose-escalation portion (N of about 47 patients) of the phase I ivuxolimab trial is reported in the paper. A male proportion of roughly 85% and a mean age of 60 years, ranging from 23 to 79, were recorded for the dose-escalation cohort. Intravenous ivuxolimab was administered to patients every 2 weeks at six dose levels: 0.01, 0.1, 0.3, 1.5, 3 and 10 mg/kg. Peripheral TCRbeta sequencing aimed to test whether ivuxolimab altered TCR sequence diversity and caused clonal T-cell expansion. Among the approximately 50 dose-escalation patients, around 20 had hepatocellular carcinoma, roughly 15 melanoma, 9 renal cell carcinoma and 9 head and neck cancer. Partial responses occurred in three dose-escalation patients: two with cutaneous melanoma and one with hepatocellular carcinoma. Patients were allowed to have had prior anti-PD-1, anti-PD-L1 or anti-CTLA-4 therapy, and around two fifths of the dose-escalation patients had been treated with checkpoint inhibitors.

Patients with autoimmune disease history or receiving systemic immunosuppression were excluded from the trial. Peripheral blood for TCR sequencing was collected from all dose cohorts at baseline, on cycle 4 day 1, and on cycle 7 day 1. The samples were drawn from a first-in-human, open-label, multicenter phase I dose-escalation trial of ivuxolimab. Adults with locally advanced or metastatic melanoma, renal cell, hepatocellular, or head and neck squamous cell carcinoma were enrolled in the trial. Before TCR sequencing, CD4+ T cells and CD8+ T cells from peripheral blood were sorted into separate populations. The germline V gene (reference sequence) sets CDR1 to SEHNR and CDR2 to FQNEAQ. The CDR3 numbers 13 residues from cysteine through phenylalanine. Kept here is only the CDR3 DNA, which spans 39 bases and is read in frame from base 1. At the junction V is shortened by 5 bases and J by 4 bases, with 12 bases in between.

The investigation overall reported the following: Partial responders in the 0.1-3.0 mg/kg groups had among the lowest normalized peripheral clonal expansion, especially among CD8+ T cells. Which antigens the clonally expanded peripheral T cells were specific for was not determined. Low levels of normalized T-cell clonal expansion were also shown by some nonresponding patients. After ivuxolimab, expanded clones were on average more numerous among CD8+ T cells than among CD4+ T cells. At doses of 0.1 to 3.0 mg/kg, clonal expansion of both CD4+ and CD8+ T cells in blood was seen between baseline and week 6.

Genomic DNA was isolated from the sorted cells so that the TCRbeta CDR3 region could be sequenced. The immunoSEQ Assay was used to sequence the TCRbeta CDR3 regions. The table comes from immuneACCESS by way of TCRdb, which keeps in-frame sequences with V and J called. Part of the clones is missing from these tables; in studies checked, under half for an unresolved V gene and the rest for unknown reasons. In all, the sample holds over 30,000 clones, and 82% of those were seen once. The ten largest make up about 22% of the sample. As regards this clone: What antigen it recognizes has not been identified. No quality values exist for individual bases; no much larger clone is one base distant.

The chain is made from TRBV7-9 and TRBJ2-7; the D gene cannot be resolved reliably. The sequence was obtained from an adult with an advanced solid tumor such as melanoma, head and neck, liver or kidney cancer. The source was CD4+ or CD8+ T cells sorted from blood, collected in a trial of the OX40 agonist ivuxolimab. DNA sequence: TGTGCCAGCAGCCCGCAAGTATCTTACGAGCAGTACTTC. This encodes CASSPQVSYEQYF.